This T cell receptor beta chain was identified in a study of cytomegalovirus exposure and HLA in healthy donors. Whole-study results and caveats: Confirmation in vitro established that a few CMV-associated chains were specific for CMV antigens. Reportedly, diagnosis of cytomegalovirus status by the classifier showed high specificity and sensitivity.

Clones were read by immunoSEQ multiplex PCR, and TCRdb kept only the in-frame ones, dropping some. The sample lists 150,000 to 200,000 clones; 88% were seen once. Details on this clone: Antigen: not known.

The donors were members of the 120-subject validation cohort (separate from the approximately 670-subject first cohort). The CDR3 has 11 amino acids. Between the trimmed V and J ends, which lost 4 bases and 10 bases, there was a span of 10 bases. In germline, CDR1 is MNHNY, CDR2 SVGAGI (reference sequence). This TCR was recovered from a man aged 18 to 30 in good health and CMV-seronegative. The sequencing input was PBMCs. The chain carries TRBV6-6 and TRBJ1-2; tentative D call: TRBD1 (6 bases). CDR3 amino acids: CASSSSGDYTF. In nucleotides, the CDR3 is TGTGCCAGCAGTTCTTCAGGGGACTACACCTTC.